This TCR beta chain is from a study of cytomegalovirus exposure and HLA in healthy donors. Use of 60 Vbeta and 13 Jbeta primers characterized the PCR. Only in-frame clones appear in the TCRdb table, and some are missing; sequencing was by immunoSEQ multiplex PCR. The sample lists roughly 74,000 clones, 60% to 85% occurring once. The receptor was isolated from a middle-aged man in good health and CMV-seronegative. The sequenced sample consisted of PBMCs.

The CDR3 DNA reads as TGTGCCAGCAGTGATGGGACAGGGTGGCCTGAGACCCAGTACTTC. Its translation: CASSDGTGWPETQYF. The chain is built from TRBV2 and TRBJ2-5, with 9 bases lining up with TRBD1. The CDR3 covers 15 residues. V was clipped by 3 bases and J by 5 bases; unmatched bases: 7. CDR1 and CDR2 (germline): SNHLY, FYNNEI.